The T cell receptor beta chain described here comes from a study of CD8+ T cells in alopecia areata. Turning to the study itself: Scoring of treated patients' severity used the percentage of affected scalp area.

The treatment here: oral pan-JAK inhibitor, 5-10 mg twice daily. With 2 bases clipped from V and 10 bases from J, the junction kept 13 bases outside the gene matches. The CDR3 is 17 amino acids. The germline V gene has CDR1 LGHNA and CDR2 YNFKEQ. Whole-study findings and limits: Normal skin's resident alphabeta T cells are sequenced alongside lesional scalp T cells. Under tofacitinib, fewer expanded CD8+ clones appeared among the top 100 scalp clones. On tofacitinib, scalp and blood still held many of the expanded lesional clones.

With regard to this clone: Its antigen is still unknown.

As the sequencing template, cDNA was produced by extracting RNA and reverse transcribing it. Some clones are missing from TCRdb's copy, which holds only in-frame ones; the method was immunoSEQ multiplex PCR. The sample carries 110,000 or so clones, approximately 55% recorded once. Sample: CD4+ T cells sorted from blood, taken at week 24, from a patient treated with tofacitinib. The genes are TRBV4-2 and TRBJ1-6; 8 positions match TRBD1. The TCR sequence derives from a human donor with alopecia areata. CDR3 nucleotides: TGTGCCAGCAGCCAACCAGGGGGCGCGCCCCAATCCTCACCCCTCCACTTT. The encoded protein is CASSQPGGAPQSSPLHF.